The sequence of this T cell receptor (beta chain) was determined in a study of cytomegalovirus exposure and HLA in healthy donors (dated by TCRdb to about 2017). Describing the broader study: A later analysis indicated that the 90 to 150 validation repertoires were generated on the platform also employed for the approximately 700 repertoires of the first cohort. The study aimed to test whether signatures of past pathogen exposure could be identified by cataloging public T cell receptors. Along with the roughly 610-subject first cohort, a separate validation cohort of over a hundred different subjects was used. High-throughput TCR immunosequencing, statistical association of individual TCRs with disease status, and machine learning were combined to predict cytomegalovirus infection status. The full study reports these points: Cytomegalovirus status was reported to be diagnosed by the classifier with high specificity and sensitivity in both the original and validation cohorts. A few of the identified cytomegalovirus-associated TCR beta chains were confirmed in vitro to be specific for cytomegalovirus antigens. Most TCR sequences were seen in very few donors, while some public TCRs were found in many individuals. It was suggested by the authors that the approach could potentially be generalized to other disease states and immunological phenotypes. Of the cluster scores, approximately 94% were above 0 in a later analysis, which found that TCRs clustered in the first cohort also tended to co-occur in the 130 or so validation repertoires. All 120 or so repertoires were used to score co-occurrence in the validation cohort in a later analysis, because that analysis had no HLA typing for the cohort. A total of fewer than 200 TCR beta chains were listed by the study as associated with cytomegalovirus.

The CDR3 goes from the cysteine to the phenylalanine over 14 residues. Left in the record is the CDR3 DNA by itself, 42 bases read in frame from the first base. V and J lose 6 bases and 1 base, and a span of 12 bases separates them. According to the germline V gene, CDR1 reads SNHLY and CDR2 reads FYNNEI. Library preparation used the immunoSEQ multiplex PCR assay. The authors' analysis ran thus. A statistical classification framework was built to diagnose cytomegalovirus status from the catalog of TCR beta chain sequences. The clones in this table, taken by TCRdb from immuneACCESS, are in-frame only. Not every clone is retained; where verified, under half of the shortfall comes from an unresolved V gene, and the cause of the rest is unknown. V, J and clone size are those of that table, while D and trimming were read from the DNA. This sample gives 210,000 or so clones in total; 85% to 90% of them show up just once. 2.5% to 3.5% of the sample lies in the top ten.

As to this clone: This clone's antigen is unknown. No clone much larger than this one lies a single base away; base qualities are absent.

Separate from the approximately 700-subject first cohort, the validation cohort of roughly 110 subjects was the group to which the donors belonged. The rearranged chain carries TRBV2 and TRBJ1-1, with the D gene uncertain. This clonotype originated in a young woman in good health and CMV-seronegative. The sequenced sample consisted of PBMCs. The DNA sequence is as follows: TGTGCCAGCAGGGGAACTGGGAGGAACACTGAAGCTTTCTTT. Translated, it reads CASRGTGRNTEAFF.